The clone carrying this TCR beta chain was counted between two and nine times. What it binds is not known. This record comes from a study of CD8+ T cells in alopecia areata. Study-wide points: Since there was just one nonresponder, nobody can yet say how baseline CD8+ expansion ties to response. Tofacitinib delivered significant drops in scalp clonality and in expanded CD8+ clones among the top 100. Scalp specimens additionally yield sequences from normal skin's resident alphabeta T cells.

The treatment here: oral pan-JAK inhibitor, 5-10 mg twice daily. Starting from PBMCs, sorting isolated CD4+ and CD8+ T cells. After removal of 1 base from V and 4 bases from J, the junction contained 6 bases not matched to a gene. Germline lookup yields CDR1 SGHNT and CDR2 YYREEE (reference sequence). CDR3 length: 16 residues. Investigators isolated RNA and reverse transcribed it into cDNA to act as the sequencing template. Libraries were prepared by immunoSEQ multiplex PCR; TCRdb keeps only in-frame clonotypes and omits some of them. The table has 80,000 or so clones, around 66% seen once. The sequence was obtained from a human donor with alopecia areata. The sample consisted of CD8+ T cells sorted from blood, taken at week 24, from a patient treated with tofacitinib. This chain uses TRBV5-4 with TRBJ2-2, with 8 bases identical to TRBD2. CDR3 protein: CASSLWGLGSTGELFF. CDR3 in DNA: TGTGCCAGCAGCTTGTGGGGACTAGGGAGCACCGGGGAGCTGTTTTTT.